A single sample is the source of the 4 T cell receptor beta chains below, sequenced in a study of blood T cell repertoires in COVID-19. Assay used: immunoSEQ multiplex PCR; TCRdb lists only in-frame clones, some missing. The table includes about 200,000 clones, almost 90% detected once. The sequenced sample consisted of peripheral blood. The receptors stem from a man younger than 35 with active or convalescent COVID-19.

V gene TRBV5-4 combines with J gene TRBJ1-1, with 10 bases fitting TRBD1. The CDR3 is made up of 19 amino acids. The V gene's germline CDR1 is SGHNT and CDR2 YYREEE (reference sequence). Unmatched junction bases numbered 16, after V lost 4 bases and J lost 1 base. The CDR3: CASSEDSGTGATWNTEAFF. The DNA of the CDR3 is TGTGCCAGCAGCGAGGATTCCGGGACAGGGGCCACCTGGAACACTGAAGCTTTCTTT.

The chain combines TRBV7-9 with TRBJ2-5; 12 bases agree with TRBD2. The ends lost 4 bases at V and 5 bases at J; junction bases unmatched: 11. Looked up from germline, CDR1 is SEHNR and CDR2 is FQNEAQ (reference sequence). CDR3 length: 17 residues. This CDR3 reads CASSSAGTSGLWETQYF. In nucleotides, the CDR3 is TGTGCCAGCAGCTCGGCTGGGACTAGCGGGCTTTGGGAGACCCAGTACTTC.

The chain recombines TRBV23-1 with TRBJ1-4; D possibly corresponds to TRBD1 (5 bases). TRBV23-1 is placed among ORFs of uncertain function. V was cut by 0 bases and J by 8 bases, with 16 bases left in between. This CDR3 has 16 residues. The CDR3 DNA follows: TGCGCCAGCAGTCAATCCGGGGGGAGGGCAAGGGAAAAACTGTTTTTT. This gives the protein CASSQSGGRAREKLFF.

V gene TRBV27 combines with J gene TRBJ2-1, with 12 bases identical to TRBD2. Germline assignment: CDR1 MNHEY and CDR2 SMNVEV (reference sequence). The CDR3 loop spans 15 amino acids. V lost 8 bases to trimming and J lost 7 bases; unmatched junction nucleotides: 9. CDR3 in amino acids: CASRPLLAGGNEQFF. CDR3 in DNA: TGTGCCAGCCGCCCCTTGCTAGCGGGAGGGAATGAGCAGTTCTTC.